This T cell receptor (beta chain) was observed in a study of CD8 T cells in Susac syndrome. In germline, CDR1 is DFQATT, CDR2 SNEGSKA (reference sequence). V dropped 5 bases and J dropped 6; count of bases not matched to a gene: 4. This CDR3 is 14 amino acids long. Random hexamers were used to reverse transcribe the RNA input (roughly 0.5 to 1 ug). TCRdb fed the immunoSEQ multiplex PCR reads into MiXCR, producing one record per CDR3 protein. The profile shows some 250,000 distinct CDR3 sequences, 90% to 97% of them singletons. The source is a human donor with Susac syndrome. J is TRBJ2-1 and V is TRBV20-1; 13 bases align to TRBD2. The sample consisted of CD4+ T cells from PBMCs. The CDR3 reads CSALLAGGRNEQFF. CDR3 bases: TGCAGTGCTTTACTAGCGGGAGGGCGCAATGAGCAGTTCTTC.